The 28 T cell receptor beta chains below all came from one sample that was sequenced in a study of blood T cell repertoires in COVID-19. Generated by immunoSEQ multiplex PCR, the TCRdb table keeps only in-frame clones and is missing some. The table has 150,000 to 200,000 clones, about four fifths seen once. The sample taken for sequencing was peripheral blood. The receptor source for this set is a woman aged 40 to 49 with acute or convalescent COVID-19.

The V and J genes are TRBV5-5 and TRBJ1-6; TRBD1 matches 7 bases. The V gene end was trimmed by 0 bases and the J gene end by 5 bases; junction bases not matched to a gene: 5. Germline CDR1 and CDR2: SGHKS and YYEKEE (reference sequence). This CDR3 has 16 amino acids. CDR3 in amino acids: CASSLGGGTNNSPLHF. Here the CDR3 DNA reads TGTGCCAGCAGCTTGGGAGGGGGCACCAATAATTCACCCCTCCACTTT.

This clone has only a few counts. The chain recombines TRBV7-9 with TRBJ2-7; TRBD1 is a possible D gene (6 bases). The CDR3 has 15 amino acids. Trimming cost V 7 bases and J 3 bases, with 19 bases left between them. Germline V CDR1 and CDR2: SEHNR, FQNEAQ (reference sequence). CDR3 region: CASIDFRQVSYEQYF. DNA of the CDR3: TGTGCCAGCATTGATTTTAGACAGGTTAGCTACGAGCAGTACTTC.

The genes are TRBV24-1 and TRBJ2-2, with TRBD1 matching 7 bases. CDR3 length: 13 amino acids. The trim removed 7 bases at V and 4 bases at J, leaving 2 bases unmatched. From germline, CDR1 is KGHDR and CDR2 SFDVKD. CDR3 amino acids: CATREGATGELFF. Here the CDR3 DNA reads TGTGCCACCAGAGAGGGGGCCACCGGGGAGCTGTTTTTT.

This chain connects TRBV11-2 to TRBJ1-3; 7 bases agree with TRBD1. The CDR3 has 13 amino acids. Trimming removed 3 bases from V and 15 bases from J; junction bases left unmatched: 11. Germline V lookup: CDR1 SGHAT, CDR2 FQNNGV. CDR3 nucleotides: TGTGCCAGCAGCTTTGCCCCGGGACAGCTAAGATATTTT. Residues: CASSFAPGQLRYF.

The chain links TRBV9 to TRBJ1-1, with TRBD1 identical over 9 bases. J lost 4 bases, V lost 0 bases, and 4 bases had no gene match. CDR1 and CDR2 (germline): SGDLS, YYNGEE. CDR3 length equals 15 residues. CDR3 residues: CASSVVGTGSTEAFF. The CDR3 DNA reads as TGTGCCAGCAGCGTAGTAGGGACAGGGAGCACTGAAGCTTTCTTT.

The CDR3 here is CASSWPGSPLHF. The CDR3 DNA sequence: TGTGCCAGCAGTTGGCCGGGGTCACCCCTCCACTTT. The rearrangement uses TRBV6-5 and TRBJ1-6; D is uncertain. The CDR3 is 12 residues long. V gave up 4 bases and J gave up 10 bases, with 8 bases separating them. Germline V gene lookup returns CDR1 MNHEY and CDR2 SVGAGI.

The J gene is TRBJ2-5, the V gene TRBV5-1; 15 bases align to TRBD2. Germline CDR1 and CDR2: SGHRS and YFSETQ. Trimming cost V 9 bases and J 2 bases; bases outside gene matches: 8. The CDR3 is made up of 16 amino acids. CDR3 nucleotides: TGCGCCACCGGACTAGCGGGGGGGCCGGGGCAAGAGACCCAGTACTTC. Translation gives CATGLAGGPGQETQYF.

The V call is TRBV6-5, the J call TRBJ1-1; 7 nucleotides align to TRBD1. The CDR3 is 12 amino acids. In germline, CDR1 is MNHEY, CDR2 SVGAGI. Losses at the gene ends were 5 bases for V and 8 bases for J; bases not matched to a gene: 5. CDR3 region: CASSTYRGEAFF. The CDR3 DNA is TGTGCCAGCAGTACCTACAGGGGAGAAGCTTTCTTT.

The chain has TRBV25-1 and TRBJ1-4; tentative D call: TRBD1 (6 bases). Germline values: CDR1 MGHDK, CDR2 SYGVNS. The CDR3 spans 17 residues. The V end was cut by 1 base, the J end by 5 bases, with 17 bases between. The CDR3 DNA sequence: TGTGCCAGCAGTGAATCTACCTGGACAGAACAGAATGAAAAACTGTTTTTT. The encoded protein is CASSESTWTEQNEKLFF.

This clone was seen more than once but under ten times. The chain uses TRBV21-1 and TRBJ2-2; the table's D gene call, TRBD1, was not cross checked with the DNA. TRBV21-1 is described as a pseudogene. This CDR3 contains 19 residues. The DNA for the CDR3 is TGTGCCAGCAGCAGCCTTTCCGGACACGCACCACCCGACACCGGGGAGCTGTTTTTT. This gives the protein CASSSLSGHAPPDTGELFF.

The chain recombines TRBV5-1 with TRBJ2-7, with 8 bases that match TRBD2. V shed 5 bases, J shed 4 bases, and the junction held 8 bases outside the gene matches. This CDR3 is built from 14 residues. Germline CDR1 and CDR2: SGHRS and YFSETQ. The CDR3: CASSSGRAWYEQYF. CDR3 bases: TGCGCCAGCAGTTCCGGGAGGGCCTGGTACGAGCAGTACTTC.

The chain recombines TRBV5-5 with TRBJ1-4; D uncertain. V was clipped by 0 bases and J by 7 bases, with 13 bases between them. Germline CDR1 is SGHKS and CDR2 is YYEKEE (reference sequence). The CDR3 contains 15 residues. The CDR3 sequence is CASSLAVQSTEKLFF. The CDR3 region has the DNA TGTGCCAGCAGCTTGGCCGTACAGTCGACTGAAAAACTGTTTTTT.

The gene calls are TRBV29-1 and TRBJ2-5; 13 nucleotides agree with TRBD2. The CDR3 runs 14 residues. V dropped 7 bases and J dropped 5; count of bases not matched to a gene: 7. Germline V gene data show CDR1 as SQVTM and CDR2 as ANQGSEA. The CDR3 bases are TGCAGCGCCTGGGGACTAGCGGGATGGGAGACCCAGTACTTC. It codes for CSAWGLAGWETQYF.

This chain links TRBV6-5 with TRBJ1-5, with D perhaps matching TRBD1 (5 bases). The germline CDR1 and CDR2 sequences are MNHEY and SVGAGI. CDR3 length equals 13 residues. The V gene lost 8 bases and the J gene lost 3 bases, with 11 bases spanning the gap. The CDR3: CASWQGDNQPQHF. The CDR3 region has the DNA TGTGCCAGCTGGCAGGGCGACAATCAGCCCCAGCATTTT.

V gene TRBV7-9 combines with J gene TRBJ2-7; 8 bases match TRBD1. The V and J ends lost 0 bases and 9 bases, in that order; junction bases with no gene match: 7. The CDR3 has 14 residues. CDR1 and CDR2 (germline): SEHNR, FQNEAQ (reference sequence). This CDR3 is CASSLAGTGTGQYF. As DNA, the CDR3 is TGTGCCAGCAGCTTAGCCGGGACGGGGACAGGGCAGTACTTC. The whole variable domain, remainder taken from reference TRBV7-9 and TRBJ2-7, is DTGVSQNPRHKITKRGQNVTFRCDPISEHNRLYWYRQTLGQGPEFLTYFQNEAQLEKSRLLSDRFSAERPKGSFSTLEIQRTEQGDSAMYLCASSLAGTGTGQYFGPGTRLTVT.

V usage is TRBV7-8 and J usage is TRBJ1-5; 9 nucleotides line up with TRBD1. The trim removed 4 bases at V and 7 bases at J, leaving 5 bases unmatched. The germline V gene has CDR1 SGHVS and CDR2 FQNEAQ. The CDR3 loop spans 14 amino acids. The CDR3 DNA sequence: TGTGCCAGCAGCTCAACAGGGGGCCCCCAGCCCCAGCATTTT. It yields the protein CASSSTGGPQPQHF.

The V and J genes are TRBV4-1 and TRBJ1-5, with 11 bases lining up with TRBD1. J was trimmed by 0 bases and V by 1 base; bases with no gene match: 5. CDR1 and CDR2 (germline): MGHRA, YSYEKL. This CDR3 has 18 amino acids. CDR3 coding DNA: TGCGCCAGCAGCCAAGGGGGGACAGGGGGGATTAGCAATCAGCCCCAGCATTTT. Translating it yields CASSQGGTGGISNQPQHF.

The CDR3 protein is CASSPAVSGSPGEQYF. The DNA of the CDR3 is TGTGCCAGCAGCCCCGCAGTGAGCGGGAGTCCGGGCGAGCAGTACTTC. This chain joins TRBV13 and TRBJ2-7; 8 nucleotides agree with TRBD2. CDR3 length: 16 amino acids. In germline, CDR1 is PRHDT, CDR2 FYEKMQ (reference sequence). V shed 5 bases and J 6 bases; nucleotides not matched to a gene: 15.

This chain joins TRBV6-5 and TRBJ1-3, with a tentative D call TRBD1 (6 bases). The CDR3 covers 14 residues. Looked up from germline, CDR1 is MNHEY and CDR2 is SVGAGI. Trimming left V 6 bases short and J 4 bases short, with 13 bases between. The CDR3 protein is CASRPQGQGNTIYF. For the CDR3, the DNA is TGTGCCAGCAGACCCCAAGGACAGGGAAACACCATATATTTT.

CDR3 nucleotide sequence: TGTGCCAGCAGTTGGGTCCCCACGGGGGGCTACACCTTC. Protein sequence: CASSWVPTGGYTF. The chain recombines TRBV27 with TRBJ1-2; D uncertain. The CDR3 covers 13 residues. Germline V gene sequence: CDR1 MNHEY, CDR2 SMNVEV (reference sequence). V dropped 4 bases and J dropped 8 bases, with 14 bases sitting between them.

The chain links TRBV27 to TRBJ1-2; possibly TRBD1 for D (5 bases). V gave up 1 base and J gave up 8 bases, with 20 bases separating them. Germline V lookup: CDR1 MNHEY, CDR2 SMNVEV (reference sequence). This CDR3 region has 16 residues. The DNA of the CDR3 is TGTGCCAGCAGTTTATGGGGGGGAGGGTCCCTACGGGGCTACACCTTC. Protein sequence: CASSLWGGGSLRGYTF.

The chain is built from TRBV29-1 and TRBJ2-3; 8 bases align to TRBD2. CDR1 SQVTM and CDR2 ANQGSEA come from the germline V gene. The CDR3 runs 14 residues. J lost 3 bases, V lost 3 bases, and 5 bases had no gene match. DNA of the CDR3: TGCAGCGTTGAGGATACTAGCGGTACAGATACGCAGTATTTT. It translates to CSVEDTSGTDTQYF.

The chain combines TRBV25-1 with TRBJ2-1; D may be TRBD2 (5 bases). The ends were cut back, 5 bases at V and 4 bases at J, with 15 bases in the middle. This CDR3 spans 15 amino acids. Germline CDR1 MGHDK, CDR2 SYGVNS. The CDR3 sequence: CASSKGSSYYNEQFF. The CDR3 DNA reads TGTGCCAGCAGTAAGGGATCTAGCTATTACAATGAGCAGTTCTTC.

This rearrangement joins TRBV12-3 or TRBV12-4 to TRBJ2-7; weak D call: TRBD1 (5 bases). The CDR3 sequence is 13 residues long. The V end was cut by 7 bases, the J end by 3 bases, with 13 bases between. Written as DNA, the CDR3 is TGTGCCAGCAACCCCCCAGGGATCTACGAGCAGTACTTC. Its translation is CASNPPGIYEQYF.

The chain has TRBV15 and TRBJ1-4; no clear D. V was pared by 0 bases and J by 0 bases, with 20 bases between. The CDR3 contains 20 residues. Germline-derived CDR1 and CDR2 are LNHNV and YYDKDF (reference sequence). In DNA, the CDR3 is TGTGCCACCAGCAGAGATTCGGTCAGGCTCCTATATGCAACTAATGAAAAACTGTTTTTT. Translated, it gives CATSRDSVRLLYATNEKLFF.

This chain joins TRBV6-5 and TRBJ1-2; TRBD1 aligns across 7 bases. J was trimmed by 4 bases and V by 0 bases; bases with no gene match: 8. Germline V gene sequence: CDR1 MNHEY, CDR2 SVGAGI. The CDR3 covers 16 residues. The CDR3 spells CASSYSTGTVVYGYTF. In DNA form, the CDR3 reads TGTGCCAGCAGTTACTCGACAGGGACGGTAGTCTATGGCTACACCTTC.

This clone came up once. The chain uses TRBV19 and TRBJ2-7, with a possible D match to TRBD1 (5 bases). Per germline, CDR1 LNHDA and CDR2 SQIVND (reference sequence). The CDR3 runs to 11 residues. V was shortened by 9 bases and J by 6 bases, with 12 bases between the two germline ends. CDR3: CASGRGFEQYF. The CDR3 bases are TGTGCCAGCGGAAGGGGTTTCGAGCAGTACTTC.

CDR3: CASSERTWGETQYF. Written as DNA, the CDR3 is TGTGCCAGCAGTGAGCGGACATGGGGAGAGACCCAGTACTTC. The chain carries TRBV6-1 and TRBJ2-5; D is perhaps TRBD1 (5 bases). Looked up from germline, CDR1 is MNHNS and CDR2 is SASEGT. Trimming cost V 3 bases and J 4 bases, with 12 bases left between them. The CDR3 is 14 residues long.